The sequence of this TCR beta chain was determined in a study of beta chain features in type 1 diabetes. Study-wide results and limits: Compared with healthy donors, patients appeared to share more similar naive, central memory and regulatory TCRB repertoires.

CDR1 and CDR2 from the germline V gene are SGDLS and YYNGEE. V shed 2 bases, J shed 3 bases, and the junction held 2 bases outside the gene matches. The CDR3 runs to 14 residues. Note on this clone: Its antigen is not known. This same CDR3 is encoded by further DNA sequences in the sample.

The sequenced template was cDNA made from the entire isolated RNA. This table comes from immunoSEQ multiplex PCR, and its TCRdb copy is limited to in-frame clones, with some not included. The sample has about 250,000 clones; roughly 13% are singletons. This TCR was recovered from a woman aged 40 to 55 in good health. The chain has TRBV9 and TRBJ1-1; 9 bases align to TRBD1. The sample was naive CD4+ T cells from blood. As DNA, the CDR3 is TGTGCCAGCAGCGTGACAGGGGGGGACACTGAAGCTTTCTTT. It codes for CASSVTGGDTEAFF. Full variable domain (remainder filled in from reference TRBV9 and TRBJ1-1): DSGVTQTPKHLITATGQRVTLRCSPRSGDLSVYWYQQSLDQGLQFLIQYYNGEERAKGNILERFSAQQFPDLHSELNLSSLELGDSALYFCASSVTGGDTEAFFGQGTRLTVV.